This TCR beta chain stems from a study of beta chain features in type 1 diabetes (dated by TCRdb to between 2018 and 2020). A note on the overall study: Mean age, gender distribution, total cell number and subset yield did not differ between patients and healthy donors. A total of approximately 100 million sorted cells were examined across all samples, and the number of cells per subset was strongly correlated with RNA yield. In the study, TCRB repertoires of sorted circulating CD4+ T cell subsets from recently diagnosed type 1 diabetes patients were compared with those of matched healthy donors. Naive and central memory subsets were obtained from all 30 or so donors, but regulatory and stem cell-like memory subsets were isolated from only 8 patients and roughly eight healthy donors. General findings and caveats noted by the study authors: Naive, central memory and regulatory TCRB repertoires appeared more similar among patients than among healthy donors. At VDJ recombination sites, type 1 diabetes patients had fewer insertions and more deleted nucleotides, which implies abnormalities in thymic rearrangement. HLA sub-analyses involved small numbers of individuals, so any influence of HLA type on TCRB rearrangement remained unresolved. Shorter templates might be favored by PCR, yet because patient and control samples were amplified and corrected together, any such skew would affect both groups equally. Because cDNA was sequenced instead of genomic DNA, activated cells with high expression could be over-represented, although the groups did not differ in activation or CD3 levels. In all four CD4+ subsets, TCRB CDR3 length was moderately but significantly shorter in type 1 diabetes patients.

Note on this clone: The clone's antigen remains unknown. Base-call qualities are not available, and no considerably larger clone is one nucleotide away.

Each donor gave one peripheral blood draw, averaging approximately 0.12 L, which was collected into heparinised tubes. Using a panel that included CD45RO, CCR7, CD25, CD127, CD95 and CD27, naive, central memory, regulatory and stem cell-like memory CD4+ T cells were sorted on a BD FACSAria II. All sorted populations exceeded 95% purity. PBMCs were isolated right away by Lymphoprep density gradient centrifugation and were stained directly, without culture. To minimize batch effects, samples were stained and sorted in pairs, one healthy donor with one patient per experiment. The entire isolated RNA was reverse transcribed using the High Capacity cDNA Reverse Transcription Kit, and thus expressed TCRB transcripts were sequenced. Deep immunoSEQ sequencing was performed on naive, central memory and regulatory T cell samples, with an average of around 3.5 million total reads per sample. After sorted cells were lysed in RLT buffer, RNA was extracted with DNase-treated RNeasy Micro or Mini kits, with the choice depending on cell number. Each cell subset was processed separately to prevent cross-contamination, with patient and healthy donor samples processed together. TCRB sequences were amplified from cDNA with the immunoSEQ multiplex PCR, producing 87-bp fragments spanning the CDR3 region. The amplicons were sequenced using the Illumina HiSeq platform. As for how the authors treated the data: Synthetic template baselines were used to correct PCR bias computationally, reads within Hamming distance 2 were collapsed together, and singletons that could not be merged were discarded. Reads were aligned against IMGT so that V, D and J genes, CDR3 length and insertions or deletions at six rearrangement sites could be assigned. Within each subset, clonotype counts were normalized to sorted cell number, after which true diversity and Gini coefficients were computed with the tcR R package. The overlap coefficient, calculated on TCRB nucleotide sequences, was used to quantify repertoire sharing. Out-of-frame TCRB sequences from naive cells were analyzed to stand in for the pre-selection repertoire. Sourced from immuneACCESS, this table was stored by TCRdb with only in-frame sequences that have V and J called. A share of the clones is absent; for the studies checked, an unresolved V gene accounts for under half, and the remainder has no known explanation. Clone size and the V and J calls come from that table; the DNA yielded D and trimming. The sample includes 860,000 or so clones, with roughly 15% observed a single time. The ten largest clones represent 0.02% to 0.025% of the sample.

Sequences were obtained from naive CD4+ T cells from blood. The sample's cell subset or site label is to be understood as: true naive CD4+ T cells. The receptor's source is a woman aged 18-29 years in good health.

The nucleotide sequence reads as follows: TGTGCCAGCAGTTTATTGGGCAGGGGACCCTACAATGAGCAGTTCTTC. The resulting protein is CASSLLGRGPYNEQFF. The chain links TRBV27 with TRBJ2-1; perhaps TRBD1 is the D gene, with 6 bases matching. V sheds 1 base and J sheds 2 bases, leaving 12 bases between their ends. From the cysteine through the phenylalanine, the CDR3 covers 16 amino acids. This entry keeps only the CDR3 DNA: 48 bases, framed from base 1. Sequences MNHEY (CDR1) and SMNVEV (CDR2) are obtained from the germline V gene (reference sequence).